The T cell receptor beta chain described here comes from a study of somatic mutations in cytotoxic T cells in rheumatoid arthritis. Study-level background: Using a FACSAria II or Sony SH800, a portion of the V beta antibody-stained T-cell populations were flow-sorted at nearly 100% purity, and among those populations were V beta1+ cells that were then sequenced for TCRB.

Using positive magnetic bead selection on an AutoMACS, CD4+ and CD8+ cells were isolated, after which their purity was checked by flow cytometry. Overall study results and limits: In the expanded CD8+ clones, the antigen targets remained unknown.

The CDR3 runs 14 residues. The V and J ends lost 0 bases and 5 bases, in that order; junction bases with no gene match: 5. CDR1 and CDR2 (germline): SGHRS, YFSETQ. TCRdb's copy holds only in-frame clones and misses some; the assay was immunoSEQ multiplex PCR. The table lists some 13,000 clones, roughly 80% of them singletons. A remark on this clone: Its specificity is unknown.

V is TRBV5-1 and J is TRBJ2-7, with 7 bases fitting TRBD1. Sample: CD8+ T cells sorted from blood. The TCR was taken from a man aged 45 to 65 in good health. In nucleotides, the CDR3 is TGCGCCAGCAGCTTGGTATTGGGGACAGACGAGCAGTACTTC. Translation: CASSLVLGTDEQYF.